This T cell receptor (beta chain) was profiled in a study of vaccination and CD4 T cells after COVID-19. Study as a whole: The study collected post-vaccine samples a median around 67 days after dose two, with a range of 14 to 241. The cells in question were stimulated using overlapping spike peptides derived from SARS-CoV-2, HCoV-NL63, HCoV-OC43 and HCoV-229E. Control cultures received a CEFX pool, an HIV-1 Nef pool, or no peptide. The study's findings and limits: In convalescent patients, 304 of 307 vaccine-specific clones were spike mono-reactive.

This CDR3 is 13 amino acids long. The germline gives CDR1 SNHLY, CDR2 FYNNEI. This clonotype was counted a few times. Its target is unknown. Treatment given: roughly 10-day PBMC culture with coronavirus spike peptide pools or control peptides (ViraFEST assay). Sequencing of cultured CD4+ T cell DNA used the Oncomine TCR Beta short-read assay. One entry per CDR3 protein, called by TCRdb with MiXCR from the PCR reads. This repertoire shows 16,000 or so distinct CDR3 sequences, around 53% found once; its top ten account for 10% to 13%. The sequence derives from a human donor who had recovered from COVID-19. Sample: CD4+ T cells from blood, cultured in vitro. V and J are TRBV2 and TRBJ2-7; the match to TRBD1 covers 7 bases. For the CDR3, the DNA is TGTGCTAGTACCGGGGACAGTTCCTACGAGCAGTACTTC. This translates into CASTGDSSYEQYF.